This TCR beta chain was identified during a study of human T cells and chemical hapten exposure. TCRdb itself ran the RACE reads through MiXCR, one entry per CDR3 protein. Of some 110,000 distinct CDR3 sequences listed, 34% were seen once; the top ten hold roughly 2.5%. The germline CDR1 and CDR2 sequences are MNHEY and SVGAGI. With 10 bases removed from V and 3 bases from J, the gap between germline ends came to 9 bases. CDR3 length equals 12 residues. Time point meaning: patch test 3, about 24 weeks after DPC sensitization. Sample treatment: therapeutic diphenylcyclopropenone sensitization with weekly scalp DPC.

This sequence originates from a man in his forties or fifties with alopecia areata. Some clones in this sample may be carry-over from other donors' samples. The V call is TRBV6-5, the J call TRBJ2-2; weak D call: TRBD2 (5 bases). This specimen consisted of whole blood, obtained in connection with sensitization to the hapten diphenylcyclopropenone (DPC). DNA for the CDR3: TGTGCCACTTCGAGGGACACCGGGGAGCTGTTTTTT. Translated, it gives CATSRDTGELFF.